This is a list of T cell receptor beta chains from one sample in a study of CD8 T cells in Susac syndrome. In TCRdb, the immunoSEQ multiplex PCR reads were re-called with MiXCR into one record per CDR3 protein. The sample lists about 120,000 distinct CDR3 sequences, roughly 94% occurring once. The sequencing input was CD4+ T cells from PBMCs. The receptors were gathered from a human donor with multiple sclerosis. Each CDR3 is given with its conserved first and last residue. A D gene is named only where the DNA matches it firmly. Size is omitted from some rows. Given values are once, few, many or a class for expanded clones.

abundance	v_gene	j_gene	d_gene	CDR3aa	CDR3nt
.	TRBV30	TRBJ1-3	.	CAWSPGNPGLGNTIYF	TGTGCCTGGAGCCCGGGGAACCCGGGGTTGGGAAACACCATATATTTT
.	TRBV12-3/TRBV12-4	TRBJ1-5	TRBD1	CASSFLGQGFNQPQHF	TGTGCCAGCAGTTTTTTAGGACAGGGTTTTAATCAGCCCCAGCATTTT
.	TRBV4-3	TRBJ1-2	.	CASSQDSVRTVANYGYTF	TGCGCCAGCAGCCAAGATTCCGTCCGGACAGTAGCTAACTATGGCTACACCTTC
.	TRBV12-3/TRBV12-4	TRBJ1-1	.	CASSPSGANTEAFF	TGTGCCAGCAGTCCGTCCGGGGCGAACACTGAAGCTTTCTTT
once	TRBV24-1	TRBJ2-1	.	CATSDRNNYNEQFF	TGTGCCACCAGTGACCGGAACAACTACAATGAGCAGTTCTTC
.	TRBV5-6	TRBJ2-7	.	CASSLSTFYEQYF	TGTGCCAGCAGCCTGTCCACTTTCTACGAGCAGTACTTC
once	TRBV12-3/TRBV12-4	TRBJ1-2	.	CASRRILPDGYTF	TGTGCCAGCAGACGGATTCTTCCTGACGGCTACACCTTC
.	TRBV3-1	TRBJ2-5	.	CASSEKWSHLGKETQYF	TGTGCCAGCAGCGAAAAGTGGAGCCACCTTGGAAAAGAGACCCAGTACTTC
.	TRBV15	TRBJ2-1	.	CATSQGFYNEQFF	TGTGCCACCAGCCAGGGCTTCTACAATGAGCAGTTCTTC
.	TRBV7-9	TRBJ2-1	TRBD2	CASSPYGLAGNNEQFF	TGTGCCAGCAGCCCCTACGGACTAGCGGGAAACAATGAGCAGTTCTTC
.	TRBV5-6	TRBJ1-5	TRBD1	CASSLLGQGNQPQHF	TGTGCCAGCAGCTTGCTGGGACAGGGTAATCAGCCCCAGCATTTT
.	TRBV5-6	TRBJ1-5	.	CASSRWGNQPQHF	TGTGCCAGCAGCCGTTGGGGAAATCAGCCCCAGCATTTT
.	TRBV19	TRBJ2-3	TRBD2	CASSIGSGRPVSGDTQYF	TGTGCCAGTAGTATAGGGTCCGGGAGGCCGGTTAGCGGAGATACGCAGTATTTT
.	TRBV3-1	TRBJ2-1	.	CASSQAPPSYNEQFF	TGTGCCAGCAGCCAAGCACCCCCGTCCTACAATGAGCAGTTCTTC
.	TRBV7-8	TRBJ2-7	.	CASSGGRLSSYEQYF	TGTGCCAGCAGCGGCGGACGGTTGAGCTCCTACGAGCAGTACTTC
.	TRBV3-1	TRBJ1-1	.	CASSQEDRNTEAFF	TGTGCCAGCAGCCAAGAGGACAGGAACACTGAAGCTTTCTTT
.	TRBV7-2	TRBJ2-7	.	CASSPGTPPDEQYF	TGTGCCAGCAGCCCAGGGACACCCCCCGACGAGCAGTACTTC
.	TRBV12-3/TRBV12-4	TRBJ1-5	.	CASSLWVNNQPQHF	TGTGCCAGCAGTTTGTGGGTTAACAATCAGCCCCAGCATTTT
.	TRBV3-1	TRBJ2-2	.	CASSWGSPNTGELFF	TGTGCCAGCAGCTGGGGTTCCCCGAACACCGGGGAGCTGTTTTTT
.	TRBV9	TRBJ2-5	TRBD2	CASSAGTSGGNRETQYF	TGTGCCAGCAGCGCGGGGACTAGCGGGGGGAACAGAGAGACCCAGTACTTC
once	TRBV12-3/TRBV12-4	TRBJ2-1	.	CASSLRGSSYNEQFF	TGTGCCAGCAGTTTAAGGGGATCATCCTACAATGAGCAGTTCTTC
.	TRBV12-3/TRBV12-4	TRBJ1-5	TRBD1	CASRKGQGTRNQHF	TGTGCCAGCAGAAAGGGACAGGGGACCCGGAACCAGCATTTT
.	TRBV6-5	TRBJ1-2	.	CASRFNYGYTF	TGTGCCAGCAGATTTAACTATGGCTACACCTTC
.	TRBV30	TRBJ1-5	.	CAWSVMGSQPQHF	TGTGCCTGGAGTGTGATGGGGTCCCAGCCCCAGCATTTT
.	TRBV7-9	TRBJ2-1	.	CASSESRVREQFF	TGTGCCAGCAGCGAGAGCCGGGTAAGGGAGCAGTTCTTC
.	TRBV19	TRBJ1-1	.	CASAPRNTEAFF	TGTGCCAGTGCTCCACGAAACACTGAAGCTTTCTTT
.	TRBV6-1	TRBJ2-2	TRBD2	CASTTLGTSGWTGELFF	TGTGCCAGCACCACCCTGGGGACTAGCGGGTGGACCGGGGAGCTGTTTTTT
.	TRBV27	TRBJ2-3	.	CASRRDFYTDTQYF	TGTGCCAGCAGGAGGGACTTCTACACAGATACGCAGTATTTT
.	TRBV19	TRBJ2-3	.	CASSRPGEDTQYF	TGTGCCAGTAGCCGCCCAGGGGAAGATACGCAGTATTTT
.	TRBV9	TRBJ1-2	.	CASSVGGPKDYGYTF	TGTGCCAGCAGCGTAGGGGGGCCTAAGGACTATGGCTACACCTTC
.	TRBV5-1	TRBJ1-4	.	CASSLTGTNGEKLFF	TGCGCCAGCAGCTTAACCGGGACGAACGGTGAAAAACTGTTTTTT
.	TRBV14	TRBJ1-2	TRBD1	CASSLGTVSGYTF	TGTGCCAGCAGCCTTGGGACAGTGAGTGGCTACACCTTC
.	TRBV9	TRBJ1-1	TRBD1	CASSVSWRLDRDEAFF	TGTGCCAGCAGCGTATCGTGGAGGTTGGACAGGGATGAAGCTTTCTTT
.	TRBV12-3/TRBV12-4	TRBJ2-5	.	CASSLTEETQYF	TGTGCCAGCAGTTTGACAGAGGAGACCCAGTACTTC
.	TRBV5-1	TRBJ2-7	.	CASSLGGANSYEQYF	TGCGCCAGCAGCTTGGGGGGGGCGAACTCCTACGAGCAGTACTTC
.	TRBV18	TRBJ2-7	.	CASSATDYEQYF	TGTGCCAGCTCCGCGACAGATTACGAGCAGTACTTC
.	TRBV6-2/TRBV6-3	TRBJ1-6	.	CASSWRARDSPLHF	TGTGCCAGCAGTTGGAGGGCTCGGGATTCACCCCTCCACTTT
.	TRBV7-7	TRBJ2-7	.	CASSIGPGSDEQYF	TGTGCCAGCAGCATAGGACCTGGGAGTGACGAGCAGTACTTC
.	TRBV7-2	TRBJ2-7	.	CASSLGGAGSYEQYF	TGTGCCAGCAGCTTAGGGGGGGCGGGGTCCTACGAGCAGTACTTC
once	TRBV27	TRBJ2-7	TRBD2	CATRTSGSGEQYF	TGTGCCACCCGGACTAGCGGGAGCGGCGAGCAGTACTTC
.	TRBV27	TRBJ1-5	.	CASSYTGLQPQHF	TGTGCCAGCAGTTATACAGGGTTGCAGCCCCAGCATTTT
.	TRBV14	TRBJ1-1	TRBD1	CASSQTDGTANTEAFF	TGTGCCAGCAGCCAAACCGATGGGACAGCCAACACTGAAGCTTTCTTT
once	TRBV6-2/TRBV6-3	TRBJ2-4	.	CASSYLDRAKNIQYF	TGTGCCAGCAGTTACCTCGACAGGGCCAAAAACATTCAGTACTTC
few	TRBV29-1	TRBJ1-1	.	CSSTGTSNTEAFF	TGCAGCTCAACGGGTACGTCGAACACTGAAGCTTTCTTT
.	TRBV30	TRBJ2-6	TRBD1	CAWTQDRGLSGANVLTF	TGTGCCTGGACCCAGGACAGGGGGCTATCTGGGGCCAACGTCCTGACTTTC
.	TRBV4-1	TRBJ2-1	.	CASSQAPTVPIYNEQFF	TGCGCCAGCAGCCAAGCCCCGACAGTACCAATTTACAATGAGCAGTTCTTC
.	TRBV7-9	TRBJ2-1	TRBD1	CASSWGQYNEQFF	TGTGCCAGCAGCTGGGGACAGTACAATGAGCAGTTCTTC
.	TRBV5-1	TRBJ2-3	.	CASSLGSAGSRDTQYF	TGCGCCAGCAGCTTGGGAAGCGCGGGGTCCAGAGATACGCAGTATTTT
.	TRBV30	TRBJ2-7	.	CAWSEYGSLSEQYF	TGTGCCTGGAGTGAATATGGGAGTCTGTCCGAGCAGTACTTC
.	TRBV12-3/TRBV12-4	TRBJ1-2	TRBD1	CASSPRTGQYYGYTF	TGTGCCAGCAGTCCTCGGACAGGGCAATACTATGGCTACACCTTC
once	TRBV4-2	TRBJ2-5	TRBD2	CASSQGAGRGWETQYF	TGTGCCAGCAGCCAAGGTGCCGGGAGGGGTTGGGAGACCCAGTACTTC
.	TRBV5-1	TRBJ2-7	.	CASSLDRRGYEQYF	TGCGCCAGCAGCTTAGATAGGAGGGGCTACGAGCAGTACTTC
.	TRBV27	TRBJ2-7	.	CASTPFPSYEQYF	TGTGCCAGCACCCCTTTTCCCTCCTACGAGCAGTACTTC